This T cell receptor beta chain was captured by sequencing in a study of regulatory T cells in long-lasting Graves disease. Study results and caveats: TCR diversity was lower in persistent than newly diagnosed Graves' disease. Among persistent patients, a larger number of public clonotypes were shared (about 2,700) than among newly diagnosed patients (under 1,000).

Documented time point: persistent/refractory GD, antithyroid drugs over 5 years with positive TRAb. The TCR library was prepared using RNA isolated from PBMCs. Xi'an, China, was home to the endocrinology department that provided patients. Worth noting for this clonotype: Its matching antigen is unknown.

According to the study, TCR beta libraries were built with iRepertoire HTBI primers and CDR3-region Arm-PCR. In TCRdb, the multiplex PCR reads were re-called with MiXCR into one record per CDR3 protein. Of around 510,000 distinct CDR3 sequences listed, around 21% are singletons. V dropped 0 bases and J dropped 5 bases, with 15 bases sitting between them. This CDR3 region has 15 residues. From germline, CDR1 is SGHRS and CDR2 YFSETQ. Sample: peripheral blood mononuclear cells (PBMCs), taken when the disease was refractory, from a patient treated with antithyroid drugs. The chain has TRBV5-1 and TRBJ2-7; D is possibly TRBD2 (7 bases). The TCR comes from a female donor with Graves disease. CDR3 nucleotide sequence: TGCGCCAGCAGCTTGGTAACGGGGGGCATCGACGAGCAGTACTTC. The encoded protein is CASSLVTGGIDEQYF. The full variable domain, with the rest looked up from reference TRBV5-1 and TRBJ2-7, is KAGVTQTPRYLIKTRGQQVTLSCSPISGHRSVSWYQQTPGQGLQFLFEYFSETQRNKGNFPGRFSGRQFSNSRSEMNVSTLELGDSALYLCASSLVTGGIDEQYFGPGTRLTVT.